Below, one TCR beta chain is given with its context. The antigen is not known. Treatment given: approximately nine-day PBMC culture with coronavirus spike peptide pools or control peptides (ViraFEST assay). The sample originates from a study of vaccination and CD4 T cells after COVID-19. V was pared by 5 bases and J by 9 bases, with 11 bases between. In germline, CDR1 is MNHEY, CDR2 SVGEGT. The CDR3 has 11 residues. Researchers used the Oncomine TCR Beta short-read assay to sequence DNA from cultured CD4+ T cells. TCRdb recomputed calls from the PCR reads with MiXCR, one row per CDR3 protein. The table shows several thousand distinct CDR3 sequences, with 57% occurring only once.

Sample: CD4+ T cells from blood, cultured in vitro. The receptor's source is a human donor who had recovered from COVID-19. The rearrangement uses TRBV6-2 or TRBV6-3 and TRBJ2-7; possibly TRBD1 or TRBD2 for D (5 bases each). CDR3 sequence: CASSQPGPQYF. Here the CDR3 DNA reads TGTGCCAGCAGTCAGCCGGGGCCGCAGTACTTC.